Listed below are T cell receptor beta chains from one sample, sequenced in a study of blood T cell repertoires in COVID-19. Sequenced by immunoSEQ multiplex PCR; TCRdb stores in-frame clones only, minus some. The table shows fewer than 150,000 clones, with roughly 89% occurring only once. The sample taken for sequencing was peripheral blood. All receptors come from a woman aged 40 to 49 with acute or convalescent COVID-19. Both conserved end residues are part of each CDR3. Each record gives: clone size, J gene, CDR3 length, D gene, V gene, CDR3 protein, CDR3 DNA. The D gene is left open where the match is weak. For some rows the clone size is stated as once, few or many, or as a class when expanded; others skip it.

>.|TRBJ1-1|16|.|TRBV6-2/TRBV6-3
CASSYGGGFFHTEAFF
TGTGCCAGCAGTTACGGGGGGGGATTTTTCCACACTGAAGCTTTCTTT
>.|TRBJ1-5|14|.|TRBV9
CASSVEGDNQPQHF
TGTGCCAGCAGCGTAGAAGGGGACAATCAGCCCCAGCATTTT
>once|TRBJ2-5|13|.|TRBV9
CASSVQGGGTQYF
TGTGCCAGCAGCGTACAGGGGGGAGGGACCCAGTACTTC
>once|TRBJ2-7|18|TRBD1|TRBV7-2
CASSPHPPRQGATYEQYF
TGTGCCAGCAGCCCACACCCACCTCGACAGGGCGCTACCTACGAGCAGTACTTC
>.|TRBJ1-2|12|TRBD1|TRBV12-3/TRBV12-4
CASSFGTGAYTF
TGTGCCAGCAGTTTCGGGACAGGGGCGTACACCTTC
>.|TRBJ2-1|13|.|TRBV29-1
CSVDVKFFQEQFF
TGCAGCGTTGATGTGAAGTTTTTTCAGGAGCAGTTCTTC
>once|TRBJ1-5|9|.|TRBV4-1
CASPVPQHF
TGCGCCAGCCCGGTACCCCAGCATTTT
>once|TRBJ2-3|16|TRBD1|TRBV24-1
CATSDFQGTGINTQYF
TGTGCCACCAGTGATTTCCAGGGGACAGGGATAAATACGCAGTATTTT
>.|TRBJ2-5|16|TRBD2|TRBV6-5
CASSSMRGGLQETQYF
TGTGCCAGCAGTTCTATGCGGGGGGGCCTCCAAGAGACCCAGTACTTC
>.|TRBJ2-7|14|.|TRBV6-5
CASSRARGLFEQYF
TGTGCCAGCAGTCGGGCCAGGGGCTTGTTCGAGCAGTACTTC
>.|TRBJ1-1|15|TRBD1|TRBV5-4
CASSLNRGMNTEAFF
TGTGCCAGCAGCTTGAACAGGGGTATGAACACTGAAGCTTTCTTT
>.|TRBJ1-2|16|TRBD1|TRBV7-2
CASSLAPGGVEGLYTF
TGTGCCAGCAGCTTAGCCCCAGGGGGAGTGGAGGGGCTCTACACCTTC
>few|TRBJ2-7|15|TRBD2|TRBV5-1
CASKRDSGAPYEQYF
TGCGCCAGTAAAAGAGACAGCGGGGCCCCCTACGAGCAGTACTTC
>.|TRBJ1-5|11|.|TRBV28
CATSGNQPQHF
TGTGCCACCTCGGGCAATCAGCCCCAGCATTTT
>.|TRBJ1-2|12|TRBD1|TRBV7-9
CASSPQGVGYTF
TGTGCCAGCAGCCCACAGGGGGTTGGCTACACCTTC
>.|TRBJ2-1|15|TRBD2|TRBV20-1
CSASVLAGGENEQFF
TGCAGTGCTAGTGTGCTAGCGGGGGGAGAAAATGAGCAGTTCTTC
>.|TRBJ2-7|13|.|TRBV7-9
CASSFHSAGEQYF
TGTGCCAGCAGCTTTCATAGCGCCGGCGAGCAGTACTTC
>.|TRBJ2-7|15|TRBD1|TRBV3-1/TRBV3-2
CASSHLYQGADEQYF
TGTGCCAGCAGCCACTTATACCAGGGGGCGGACGAGCAGTACTTC
>.|TRBJ1-6|15|.|TRBV15
CATSRVRDKNSPLHF
TGTGCCACCAGCAGAGTCCGGGACAAAAATTCACCCCTCCACTTT
>.|TRBJ2-5|14|TRBD2|TRBV27
CASSLLGLGETQYF
TGTGCCAGCAGTTTATTGGGACTAGGAGAGACCCAGTACTTC
>once|TRBJ1-1|12|.|TRBV28
CASSLGLKEAFF
TGTGCCAGCAGTTTAGGGCTGAAAGAAGCTTTCTTT
>.|TRBJ1-1|14|.|TRBV6-6
CASSYVTKNTEAFF
TGTGCCAGCAGTTACGTCACAAAGAACACTGAAGCTTTCTTT
>.|TRBJ2-1|18|TRBD2|TRBV9
CASSVDPSRDYSYNEQFF
TGTGCCAGCAGCGTAGATCCCAGCCGGGACTACTCCTACAATGAGCAGTTCTTC
>.|TRBJ2-7|12|TRBD1|TRBV10-2
CASRTGSLEQYF
TGCGCCAGCAGGACAGGGAGTCTTGAGCAGTACTTC
>.|TRBJ2-5|14|TRBD1|TRBV18
CASSLGTGSETQYF
TGTGCCAGCTCCCTCGGGACAGGCTCAGAGACCCAGTACTTC
>.|TRBJ2-5|18|TRBD2|TRBV29-1
CSVDHFPTTSGSKETQYF
TGCAGCGTTGATCACTTCCCGACGACTAGCGGGAGTAAAGAGACCCAGTACTTC
>.|TRBJ2-7|15|TRBD2|TRBV7-9
CASSLEGAGGMEQYF
TGTGCCAGCAGCCTAGAAGGAGCGGGGGGAATGGAGCAGTACTTC
>.|TRBJ2-1|15|.|TRBV7-8
CASSPTPSSYNEQFF
TGTGCCAGCAGCCCAACGCCTAGCTCCTACAATGAGCAGTTCTTC
>.|TRBJ1-5|16|.|TRBV7-2
CASSLNRVSGNQPQHF
TGTGCCAGCAGCTTAAACAGGGTCAGCGGCAATCAGCCCCAGCATTTT
>.|TRBJ1-1|14|.|TRBV3-1/TRBV3-2
CASSQKTVNTEAFF
TGTGCCAGCAGCCAGAAGACAGTGAACACTGAAGCTTTCTTT
>.|TRBJ2-3|15|.|TRBV7-2
CASSLEGGGGDTQYF
TGTGCCAGCAGCTTAGAAGGTGGAGGTGGAGATACGCAGTATTTT
>.|TRBJ1-3|15|.|TRBV2
CASRVQAPSGNTIYF
TGTGCCAGCAGGGTACAGGCCCCCTCTGGAAACACCATATATTTT
>.|TRBJ2-5|12|.|TRBV18
CASSPPEKTQYF
TGTGCCAGCTCACCGCCTGAGAAGACCCAGTACTTC
>.|TRBJ2-5|15|TRBD2|TRBV9
CASSVGLLYQETQYF
TGTGCCAGCAGCGTGGGACTACTGTACCAAGAGACCCAGTACTTC
>.|TRBJ1-1|14|.|TRBV30
CAWSGGHPGTEAFF
TGTGCCTGGAGTGGAGGACACCCAGGGACTGAAGCTTTCTTT
>few|TRBJ2-7|16|TRBD1|TRBV7-3
CASSLGSTGAGYEQYF
TGTGCCAGCAGCTTAGGCTCGACAGGGGCTGGATACGAGCAGTACTTC
>.|TRBJ1-2|15|.|TRBV6-2/TRBV6-3
CASSYSYPGHYGYTF
TGTGCCAGCAGTTACTCGTATCCAGGGCACTATGGCTACACCTTC
>.|TRBJ1-3|15|TRBD1|TRBV11-2
CASSYRTGIGNTIYF
TGTGCCAGCAGCTACCGGACAGGGATTGGAAACACCATATATTTT
>.|TRBJ1-4|14|TRBD1|TRBV5-1
CASSFGTANEKLFF
TGCGCCAGCAGCTTTGGGACAGCTAATGAAAAACTGTTTTTT
>.|TRBJ1-5|15|.|TRBV7-2
CASSSQRGGNQPQHF
TGTGCCAGCAGCTCACAACGAGGGGGAAATCAGCCCCAGCATTTT
>.|TRBJ1-3|15|TRBD1|TRBV30
CAWIGQGLSGNTIYF
TGTGCCTGGATCGGACAGGGCCTCTCTGGAAACACCATATATTTT
>.|TRBJ2-2|16|TRBD2|TRBV20-1
CSASRLAGKNTGELFF
TGCAGTGCTAGTAGACTAGCGGGGAAGAACACCGGGGAGCTGTTTTTT
>once|TRBJ1-2|18|.|TRBV15
CATSRNFPGHATEYGYTF
TGTGCCACCAGCAGAAACTTCCCGGGACATGCTACGGAATATGGCTACACCTTC
>.|TRBJ1-2|13|TRBD1|TRBV3-1/TRBV3-2
CASTRQGAYGYTF
TGTGCCAGCACGAGACAGGGGGCGTATGGCTACACCTTC
>few|TRBJ2-7|13|TRBD2|TRBV7-3
CASSLSGSGEQYF
TGTGCCAGCAGTCTCAGCGGGAGTGGCGAGCAGTACTTC
>.|TRBJ2-7|15|.|TRBV7-9
CASSPSTSGLHEQYF
TGTGCCAGCAGCCCATCTACCTCGGGACTTCACGAGCAGTACTTC
>.|TRBJ1-1|16|TRBD1|TRBV6-6
CASSLGQGALNTEAFF
TGTGCCAGCAGCCTAGGACAGGGGGCCTTGAACACTGAAGCTTTCTTT
>few|TRBJ2-7|12|.|TRBV10-1
CASSEAGYEQYF
TGCGCCAGCAGTGAGGCGGGCTACGAGCAGTACTTC
>.|TRBJ1-3|13|.|TRBV6-5
CAVRERSGNTIYF
TGTGCCGTTAGAGAGCGCTCTGGAAACACCATATATTTT
>few|TRBJ2-5|18|TRBD1|TRBV4-3
CASSQDTPYTGVPRAQYF
TGCGCCAGCAGCCAAGATACCCCTTACACAGGGGTCCCGAGGGCCCAGTACTTC
>.|TRBJ1-2|15|TRBD1|TRBV27
CASSQRGQTNYGYTF
TGTGCCAGCAGCCAAAGGGGACAGACCAACTATGGCTACACCTTC
>.|TRBJ2-2|16|TRBD2|TRBV6-6
CASSPHMSGRAEELFF
TGTGCCAGCAGTCCGCATATGAGCGGGAGGGCTGAGGAGCTGTTTTTT
>.|TRBJ1-4|13|.|TRBV2
CAILRGGNEKLFF
TGTGCCATCTTAAGAGGTGGGAATGAAAAACTGTTTTTT